One and the same sample provided the 29 T cell receptor beta chains below, sequenced in a study of T cells in Graves' hyperthyroidism and ophthalmopathy. Amplified TCR beta CDR3 regions derived from RNA transcripts. First-round RT-PCR targeting the TCR CDR3 was performed with the HTBI primer set. A single record per CDR3 protein comes from TCRdb applying MiXCR to the multiplex PCR reads. This repertoire shows 530,000 or so distinct CDR3 sequences, 15% to 20% found once; its top ten account for about 16%. Material: blood. The receptors stem from a woman in her late teens or twenties with Graves' ophthalmopathy.

This clonotype was seen at least ten times. The chain is built from TRBV27 and TRBJ1-2; D uncertain. Trimming stripped 6 bases from V and 6 bases from J, with 17 bases between. Germline CDR1 MNHEY, CDR2 SMNVEV (reference sequence). The CDR3 contains 14 residues. The CDR3 sequence is CASSPWGGRDGYTF. The DNA of the CDR3 is TGTGCCAGCAGCCCTTGGGGAGGGAGAGATGGCTACACCTTC.

The J gene is TRBJ2-1, the V gene TRBV7-2; the match to TRBD1 covers 9 bases. The length of the CDR3 is 15 residues. V trimming: 5 bases; J trimming: 6 bases; junction bases outside the gene matches: 8. The germline CDR1 and CDR2 sequences are SGHTA and FQGNSA. The CDR3 here is CASSRGTGNINEQFF. CDR3 in DNA: TGTGCCAGCAGCCGAGGGACAGGGAATATCAATGAGCAGTTCTTC.

This clonotype was recorded many times. The V call is TRBV11-2, the J call TRBJ2-7; D gene uncertain. This CDR3 spans 15 amino acids. Trimming pared 0 bases from V and 4 bases from J, leaving 13 bases between. Germline CDR1 SGHAT, CDR2 FQNNGV. In DNA, the CDR3 is TGTGCCAGCAGCTTAGATTCAGAGCGCCCTTACGAGCAGTACTTC. Translated: CASSLDSERPYEQYF.

CDR3 sequence reads: CSARAGYGNNYGYTF. CDR3 coding DNA: TGCAGTGCTAGAGCCGGATACGGAAATAACTATGGCTACACCTTC. The rearrangement uses TRBV20-1 and TRBJ1-2; D uncertain. Looked up from germline, CDR1 is DFQATT and CDR2 is SNEGSKA (reference sequence). The CDR3 has 15 residues. V was shortened by 1 base and J by 1 base, with 13 bases between the two germline ends.

In its sample, this clonotype was seen a few times. The V and J genes are TRBV27 and TRBJ1-6; D unresolved. With 5 bases removed from V and 6 bases from J, the gap between germline ends came to 11 bases. Germline assignment: CDR1 MNHEY and CDR2 SMNVEV (reference sequence). The CDR3 contains 14 residues. Here the CDR3 DNA reads TGTGCCAGCAGTGCTATTGTCACTAATTCACCCCTCCACTTT. Translation gives CASSAIVTNSPLHF.

The rearrangement joins TRBV20-1 to TRBJ2-3; 12 nucleotides agree with TRBD2. The CDR3 is made up of 13 amino acids. With 6 bases clipped from V and 8 bases from J, the junction kept 6 bases outside the gene matches. CDR1 and CDR2 from the germline V gene are DFQATT and SNEGSKA (reference sequence). The CDR3 DNA sequence: TGCAGTGCGAGGACTAGCGGGAAGGGTACGCAGTATTTT. Residues: CSARTSGKGTQYF.

This sequence joins TRBV6-6 and TRBJ2-1, with D perhaps matching TRBD1 (7 bases). This CDR3 region has 14 residues. Germline V gene data show CDR1 as MNHNY and CDR2 as SVGAGI (reference sequence). V dropped 0 bases and J dropped 7 bases, with 10 bases sitting between them. The CDR3 here is CASSYSEGANEQFF. The CDR3 DNA follows: TGTGCCAGCAGTTACTCGGAGGGGGCGAATGAGCAGTTCTTC.

The chain joins TRBV30 to TRBJ2-7, with TRBD1 matching over 7 bases. Trimming removed 0 bases from V and 1 base from J; junction bases left unmatched: 3. The CDR3 is made up of 14 amino acids. Germline V lookup: CDR1 GTSNPN, CDR2 SVGIG (reference sequence). The CDR3 coding sequence is TGTGCCTGGAGTGTAGCAGGGGGTTCCTACGAGCAGTACTTC. Amino acids: CAWSVAGGSYEQYF.

This clonotype has just a few counts. V is TRBV7-9 and J is TRBJ2-6, with D possibly TRBD1 on 6 matching bases. The CDR3 totals 21 residues. V was shortened by 5 bases and J by 2 bases, with 28 bases between the two germline ends. The germline gives CDR1 SEHNR, CDR2 FQNEAQ (reference sequence). The CDR3 coding sequence is TGTGCCAGCAGCCAGCCCTACCGGGACACATCCGTTATGGCTGGGGCCAACGTCCTGACTTTC. It specifies CASSQPYRDTSVMAGANVLTF. Full variable domain (remainder filled in from reference TRBV7-9 and TRBJ2-6): DTGVSQNPRHKITKRGQNVTFRCDPISEHNRLYWYRQTLGQGPEFLTYFQNEAQLEKSRLLSDRFSAERPKGSFSTLEIQRTEQGDSAMYLCASSQPYRDTSVMAGANVLTFGAGSRLTVL.

This sequence joins TRBV29-1 and TRBJ2-1, with 13 bases matching TRBD2. Germline V lookup: CDR1 SQVTM, CDR2 ANQGSEA. The length of the CDR3 is 18 residues. V shed 5 bases and J 4 bases; nucleotides not matched to a gene: 14. The CDR3 protein is CSVMDRAGLAGQYNEQFF. The CDR3 DNA follows: TGCAGCGTTATGGACAGGGCGGGACTAGCGGGACAGTACAATGAGCAGTTCTTC.

This clonotype came up a few times. J is TRBJ1-5 and V is TRBV19; 8 bases map to TRBD1. The germline CDR1 and CDR2 sequences are LNHDA and SQIVND (reference sequence). The CDR3 length is 17 residues. The ends lost 3 bases at V and 0 bases at J; junction bases unmatched: 7. The CDR3 protein is CASSMGTGQYSNQPQHF. The DNA of the CDR3 is TGTGCCAGTAGTATGGGGACAGGCCAATATAGCAATCAGCCCCAGCATTTT.

This clonotype was detected only a few times. The chain uses TRBV14 and TRBJ2-7, with 8 positions matching TRBD1. The CDR3 totals 15 residues. Losses at the gene ends were 4 bases for V and 3 bases for J; bases not matched to a gene: 8. Germline CDR1 reads SGHDN; CDR2 reads FVKESK. The CDR3 DNA reads TGTGCCAGCAGCCTTACCCGGACAGGGAACTACGAGCAGTACTTC. Its translation is CASSLTRTGNYEQYF.

This clonotype was observed many times. This chain joins TRBV7-8 and TRBJ1-1, with D perhaps matching TRBD1 (5 bases). V was trimmed by 5 bases and J by 0 bases, leaving 10 bases between them. Looked up from germline, CDR1 is SGHVS and CDR2 is FQNEAQ. This CDR3 is 14 amino acids long. CDR3 residues: CASSTRQMNTEAFF. Written as DNA, the CDR3 is TGTGCCAGCAGCACAAGACAGATGAACACTGAAGCTTTCTTT.

This clonotype was seen at least ten times. The gene calls are TRBV7-3 and TRBJ1-1, with 9 bases lining up with TRBD1. The ends lost 5 bases at V and 0 bases at J; junction bases unmatched: 16. This CDR3 contains 19 residues. The germline CDR1 and CDR2 sequences are SGHTA and FQGTGA. The CDR3: CASSPGTGRREGMNTEAFF. The CDR3 coding sequence is TGTGCCAGCAGCCCCGGGACAGGGAGGAGGGAGGGCATGAACACTGAAGCTTTCTTT.

There are many counts of this clonotype. The V gene is TRBV20-1, the J gene TRBJ1-2, with D tentatively TRBD1 (6 bases). V lost 3 bases and J lost 3, with 20 bases in between. CDR3 length: 16 amino acids. Germline CDR1 and CDR2: DFQATT and SNEGSKA (reference sequence). The CDR3, as DNA: TGCAGTGCTAGTGGAACAGGGAATGGAAGTGACTATGGCTACACCTTC. This codes for CSASGTGNGSDYGYTF.

This chain connects TRBV5-1 to TRBJ2-5; D remains unclear. The germline gives CDR1 SGHRS, CDR2 YFSETQ. CDR3 length equals 17 residues. V was clipped by 0 bases and J by 5 bases, with 20 bases between them. The CDR3 DNA reads as TGCGCCAGCAGCTTGGACGACCTGGGCCCCGGTGGCGAGACCCAGTACTTC. Translation: CASSLDDLGPGGETQYF.

This clonotype was observed a few times. The chain combines TRBV7-9 with TRBJ2-7, with 10 nucleotides matching TRBD1. The V segment lost 5 bases and the J segment 7 bases; nucleotides outside the gene matches: 11. Germline V CDR1 and CDR2: SEHNR, FQNEAQ (reference sequence). The CDR3 loop spans 15 amino acids. The CDR3: CASSATDRGLWEQYF. CDR3 sequence (DNA): TGTGCCAGCAGCGCGACCGACAGGGGGCTCTGGGAGCAGTACTTC. The variable domain in full, with the rest retrieved from reference TRBV7-9 and TRBJ2-7, is DTGVSQNPRHKITKRGQNVTFRCDPISEHNRLYWYRQTLGQGPEFLTYFQNEAQLEKSRLLSDRFSAERPKGSFSTLEIQRTEQGDSAMYLCASSATDRGLWEQYFGPGTRLTVT.

This clonotype appeared a few times. This chain connects TRBV5-1 to TRBJ1-3; 7 bases agree with TRBD1. CDR1 is SGHRS, CDR2 YFSETQ, per germline. V dropped 1 base and J dropped 0; count of bases not matched to a gene: 10. This CDR3 spans 18 amino acids. The CDR3 DNA reads as TGCGCCAGCAGCTTGACCCCGACAGGGCGAAGCTCTGGAAACACCATATATTTT. Amino acid sequence: CASSLTPTGRSSGNTIYF.

V is TRBV29-1 and J is TRBJ1-1, with 9 bases fitting TRBD1. Germline CDR1 and CDR2: SQVTM and ANQGSEA. The V segment lost 5 bases and the J segment 1 base; nucleotides outside the gene matches: 8. The length of the CDR3 is 15 residues. The CDR3, as DNA: TGCAGCGTTTCTGTAACAGGGGGCTGGAACACTGAAGCTTTCTTT. Its protein is CSVSVTGGWNTEAFF.

This clonotype has ten or more counts. V is TRBV28 and J is TRBJ1-2; D perhaps matches TRBD1 (6 bases). Trimming left V 3 bases short and J 0 bases short, with 11 bases between. Germline V gene data show CDR1 as MDHEN and CDR2 as SYDVKM. The CDR3 spans 15 residues. The CDR3 nucleotides are TGTGCCAGCAGTTTCCAGGGGACCCCTAACTATGGCTACACCTTC. It encodes CASSFQGTPNYGYTF.

Details on this clonotype: No conserved phenylalanine or tryptophan is present at the end of the CDR3, so a read error is the likely explanation. This chain joins TRBV28 and TRBJ1-1; D unclear. The CDR3 runs to 12 residues. V lost 0 bases to trimming and J lost 3 bases, with 2 bases between them. Germline loops: CDR1 MDHEN, CDR2 SYDVKM. CDR3 sequence: CASSLWYTEAFL. CDR3 DNA: TGTGCCAGCAGTTTATGGTACACTGAAGCTTTCCTT.

This clonotype showed up many times. The chain links TRBV20-1 to TRBJ1-1; no firm D call. The CDR3 spans 14 residues. Germline lookup yields CDR1 DFQATT and CDR2 SNEGSKA (reference sequence). V lost 4 bases to trimming and J lost 4 bases, with 16 bases between them. The DNA of the CDR3 is TGCAGTGCTACCATCAGCGGGGAAACCACTGAAGCTTTCTTT. This codes for CSATISGETTEAFF.

This clonotype was seen more than once but under ten times. The chain uses TRBV5-4 and TRBJ1-2; D gene uncertain. V was shortened by 4 bases and J by 3 bases, with 10 bases between the two germline ends. The CDR3 covers 13 residues. From germline, CDR1 is SGHNT and CDR2 YYREEE (reference sequence). CDR3 region: CASSPWLYYGYTF. The CDR3 DNA sequence: TGTGCCAGCAGCCCATGGTTATACTATGGCTACACCTTC.

The V gene is TRBV19, the J gene TRBJ1-6; no clear D. The V and J ends lost 4 bases and 5 bases respectively, with 6 bases between them. The V gene's germline CDR1 is LNHDA and CDR2 SQIVND (reference sequence). The CDR3 is 13 amino acids. The CDR3 sequence: CASSTANNSPLHF. DNA of the CDR3: TGTGCCAGTAGTACAGCAAATAATTCACCCCTCCACTTT.

This clonotype was counted only a few times. CDR3 nucleotide sequence: TGTGCCAGCAGTTCATGGACAGCTGGAAACACCATATATTTT. Translating gives CASSSWTAGNTIYF. The chain recombines TRBV27 with TRBJ1-3; D is perhaps TRBD1 (6 bases). Germline-derived CDR1 and CDR2 are MNHEY and SMNVEV (reference sequence). The CDR3 is 14 amino acids. V dropped 4 bases and J dropped 2 bases, with 9 bases sitting between them.

On this clonotype itself: A much larger clone sits a single nucleotide away, making a read error possible. This sequence joins TRBV12-3 or TRBV12-4 and TRBJ1-4, with no clear D. CDR3 length equals 14 residues. The chain's CDR3 is CASSVRSLREKLLF. As DNA, the CDR3 is TGTGCCAGCAGTGTACGGTCGCTTCGCGAAAAACTGCTTTTT.

The table lists this clonotype with many counts. V is TRBV30 and J is TRBJ1-1; tentatively, D is TRBD1 (5 bases). This CDR3 spans 12 amino acids. V was trimmed by 4 bases and J by 10 bases, leaving 16 bases between them. CDR1 and CDR2 (germline): GTSNPN, SVGIG (reference sequence). The CDR3 sequence: CAWTYPGVGAFF. The CDR3 nucleotides are TGTGCCTGGACCTACCCGGGGGTGGGAGCTTTCTTT.

The chain recombines TRBV29-1 with TRBJ1-5, with a possible D match to TRBD1 (6 bases). The V end lost 8 bases, the J end lost 3 bases, and 14 bases lay between the germline ends. The CDR3 is 13 residues long. Germline V gene sequence: CDR1 SQVTM, CDR2 ANQGSEA. CDR3: CSFRQGINQPQHF. The CDR3 coding sequence is TGCAGCTTCAGGCAGGGGATCAATCAGCCCCAGCATTTT.

The rearrangement links TRBV2 to TRBJ2-2, with D unclear. Trimming removed 6 bases at V and 6 bases at J, with 11 bases between. Per germline, CDR1 SNHLY and CDR2 FYNNEI. There are 13 residues in the CDR3. The CDR3 is CASSGTRAGELFF. CDR3 nucleotides: TGTGCCAGCAGCGGAACTCGCGCCGGGGAGCTGTTTTTT.